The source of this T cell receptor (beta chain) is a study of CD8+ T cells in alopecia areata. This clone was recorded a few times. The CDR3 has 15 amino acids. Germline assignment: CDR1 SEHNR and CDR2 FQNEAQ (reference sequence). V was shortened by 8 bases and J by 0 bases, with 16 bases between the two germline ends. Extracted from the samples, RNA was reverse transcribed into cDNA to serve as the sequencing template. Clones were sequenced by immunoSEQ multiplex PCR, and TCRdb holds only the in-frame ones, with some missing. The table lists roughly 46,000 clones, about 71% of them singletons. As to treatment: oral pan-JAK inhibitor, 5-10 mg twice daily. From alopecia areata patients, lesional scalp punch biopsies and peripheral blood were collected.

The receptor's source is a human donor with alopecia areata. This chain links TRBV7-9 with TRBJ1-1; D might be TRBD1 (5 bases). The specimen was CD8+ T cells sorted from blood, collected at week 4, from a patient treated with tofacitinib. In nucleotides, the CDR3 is TGTGCCAGCCACGCCGGGGCAGGTATGAACACTGAAGCTTTCTTT. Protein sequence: CASHAGAGMNTEAFF.